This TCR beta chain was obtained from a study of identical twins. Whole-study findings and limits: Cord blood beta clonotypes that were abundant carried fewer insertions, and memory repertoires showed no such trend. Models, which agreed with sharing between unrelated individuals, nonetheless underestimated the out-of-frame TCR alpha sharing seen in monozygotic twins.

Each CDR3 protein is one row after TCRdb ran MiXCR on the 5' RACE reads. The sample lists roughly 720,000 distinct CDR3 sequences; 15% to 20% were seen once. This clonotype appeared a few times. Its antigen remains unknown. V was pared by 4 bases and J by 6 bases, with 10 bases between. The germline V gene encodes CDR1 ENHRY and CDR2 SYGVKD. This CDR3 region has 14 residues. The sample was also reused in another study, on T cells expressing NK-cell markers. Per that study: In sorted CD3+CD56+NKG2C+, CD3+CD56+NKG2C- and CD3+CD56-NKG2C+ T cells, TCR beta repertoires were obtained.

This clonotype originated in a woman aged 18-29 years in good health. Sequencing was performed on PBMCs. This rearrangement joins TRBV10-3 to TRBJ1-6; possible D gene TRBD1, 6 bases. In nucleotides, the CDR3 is TGTGCCATCAGTGGGTACAGGGTTAATTCACCCCTCCACTTT. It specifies CAISGYRVNSPLHF.